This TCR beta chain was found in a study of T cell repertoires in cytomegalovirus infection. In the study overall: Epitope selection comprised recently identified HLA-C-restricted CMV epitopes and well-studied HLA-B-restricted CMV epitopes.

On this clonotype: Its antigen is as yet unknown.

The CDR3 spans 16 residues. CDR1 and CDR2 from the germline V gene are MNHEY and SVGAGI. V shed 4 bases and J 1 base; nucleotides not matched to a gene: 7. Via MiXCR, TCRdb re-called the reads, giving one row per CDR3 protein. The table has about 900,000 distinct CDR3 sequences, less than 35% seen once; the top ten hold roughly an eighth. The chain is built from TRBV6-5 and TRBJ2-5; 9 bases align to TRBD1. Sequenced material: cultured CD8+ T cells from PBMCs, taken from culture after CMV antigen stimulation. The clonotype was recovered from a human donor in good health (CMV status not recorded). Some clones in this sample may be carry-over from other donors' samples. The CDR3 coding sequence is TGTGCCAGCAGTTGGCCGGGACAGGGTCCCCAAGAGACCCAGTACTTC. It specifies CASSWPGQGPQETQYF.